The present entry profiles one T cell receptor (beta chain) with its context. Its antigen is currently unknown. The source of the sample is a study of post-analysis software for immune sequencing data. Study summary: Secondary progressive, relapsing-remitting and progressive-relapsing multiple sclerosis were among the included disease courses.

General study results and limits: With F measure, samples from one preparation batch clustered together strongly. There was significantly lower normalized Chao1 diversity in multiple sclerosis patients than in controls. Higher frequency in patients than in controls was seen for a handful of TRBV segments, with TRBV5-6, TRBV5-1 and TRBV20-1 among them.

CDR1 is SQVTM and CDR2 is ANQGSEA in the germline V gene. This CDR3 spans 15 amino acids. With 1 base removed from V and 0 bases from J, the gap between germline ends came to 10 bases. Unique molecular identifiers were present in the TCR beta cDNA libraries. T cells numbering 1 to 10 million yielded cDNA molecules that totaled roughly 500,000. TCRdb analysed the PCR reads with MiXCR anew, one entry per CDR3 protein. The sample includes roughly 400,000 distinct CDR3 sequences, 30% to 45% of them seen just once. The TCR comes from a girl under 10 years old with multiple sclerosis. This chain uses TRBV29-1 with TRBJ2-4; unclear D gene. Sample: blood. CDR3 DNA sequence: TGCAGCGTTGAAGCCAGAACACTAGCCAAAAACATTCAGTACTTC. Translation: CSVEARTLAKNIQYF.